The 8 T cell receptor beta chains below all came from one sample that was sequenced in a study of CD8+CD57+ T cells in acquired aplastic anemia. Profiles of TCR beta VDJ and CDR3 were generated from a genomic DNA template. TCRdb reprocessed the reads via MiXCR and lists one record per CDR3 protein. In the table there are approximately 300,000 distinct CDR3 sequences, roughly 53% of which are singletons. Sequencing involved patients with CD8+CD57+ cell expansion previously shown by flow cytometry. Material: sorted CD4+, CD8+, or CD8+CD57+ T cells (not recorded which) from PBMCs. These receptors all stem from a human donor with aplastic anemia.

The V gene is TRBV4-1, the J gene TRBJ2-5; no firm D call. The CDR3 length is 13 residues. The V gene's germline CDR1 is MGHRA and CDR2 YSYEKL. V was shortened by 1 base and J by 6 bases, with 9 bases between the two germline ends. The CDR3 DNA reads TGCGCCAGCAGCCAAGTTCCTGTTAAGACCCAGTACTTC. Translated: CASSQVPVKTQYF.

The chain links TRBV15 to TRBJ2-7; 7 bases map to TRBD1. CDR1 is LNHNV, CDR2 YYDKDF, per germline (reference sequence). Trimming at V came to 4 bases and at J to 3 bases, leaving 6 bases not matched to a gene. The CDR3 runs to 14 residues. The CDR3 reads CATSTLQGIYEQYF. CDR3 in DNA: TGTGCCACCAGCACCTTACAGGGGATCTACGAGCAGTACTTC. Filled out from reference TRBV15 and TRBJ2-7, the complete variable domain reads DAMVIQNPRYQVTQFGKPVTLSCSQTLNHNVMYWYQQKSSQAPKLLFHYYDKDFNNEADTPDNFQSRRPNTSFCFLDIRSPGLGDTAMYLCATSTLQGIYEQYFGPGTRLTVT.

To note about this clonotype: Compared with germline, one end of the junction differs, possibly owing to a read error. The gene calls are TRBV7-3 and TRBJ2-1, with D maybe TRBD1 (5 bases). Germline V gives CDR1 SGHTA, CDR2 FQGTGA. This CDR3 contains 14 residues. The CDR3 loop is CASSLEGADNEQFF. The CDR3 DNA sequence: TGTGCTAGCAGCTTAGAAGGGGCCGACAATGAGCAGTTCTTC. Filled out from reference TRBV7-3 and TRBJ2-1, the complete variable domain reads GAGVSQTPSNKVTEKGKYVELRCDPISGHTALYWYRQSLGQGPEFLIYFQGTGAADDSGLPNDRFFAVRPEGSVSTLKIQRTERGDSAVYLCASSLEGADNEQFFGPGTRLTVL.

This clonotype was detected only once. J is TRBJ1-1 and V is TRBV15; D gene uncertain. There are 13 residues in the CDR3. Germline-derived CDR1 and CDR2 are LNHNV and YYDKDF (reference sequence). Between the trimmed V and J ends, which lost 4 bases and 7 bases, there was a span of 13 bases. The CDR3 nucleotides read TGTGCCACCAGCATCGGGGTGTCGGGTGAAGCTTTCTTT. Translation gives CATSIGVSGEAFF.

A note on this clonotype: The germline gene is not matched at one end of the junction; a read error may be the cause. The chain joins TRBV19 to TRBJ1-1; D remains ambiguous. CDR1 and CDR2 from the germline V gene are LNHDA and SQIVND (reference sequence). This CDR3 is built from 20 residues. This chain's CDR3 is CASSPFLSRTAKGENTEAFF. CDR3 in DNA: TGTGCCAGTAGTCCGTTCCTGTCCCGGACGGCGAAGGGCGAGAACACTGAGGCTTTCTTT.

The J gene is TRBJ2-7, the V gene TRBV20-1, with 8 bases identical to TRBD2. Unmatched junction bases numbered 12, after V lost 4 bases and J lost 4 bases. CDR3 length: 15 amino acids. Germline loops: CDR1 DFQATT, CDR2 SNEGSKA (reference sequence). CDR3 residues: CSATSRVAGNYEQYF. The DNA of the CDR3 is TGCAGTGCTACAAGCCGGGTAGCGGGGAATTACGAGCAGTACTTC.

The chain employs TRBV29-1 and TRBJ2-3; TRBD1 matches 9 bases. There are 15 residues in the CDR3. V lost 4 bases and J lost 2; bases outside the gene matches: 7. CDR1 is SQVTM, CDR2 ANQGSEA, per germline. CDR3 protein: CSVGGGTGYTDTQYF. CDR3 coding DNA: TGCAGCGTTGGGGGGGGGACAGGGTACACAGATACGCAGTATTTT.

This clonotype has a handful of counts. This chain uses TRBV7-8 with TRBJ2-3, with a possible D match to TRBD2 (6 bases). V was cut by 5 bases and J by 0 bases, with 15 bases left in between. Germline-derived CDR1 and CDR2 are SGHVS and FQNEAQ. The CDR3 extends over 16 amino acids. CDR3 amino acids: CASSPYRRDSTDTQYF. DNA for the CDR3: TGTGCCAGCAGCCCCTATCGGAGGGACAGCACAGATACGCAGTATTTT.